There are many counts of the clone carrying this T cell receptor (beta chain). What it recognizes is unknown. Unique molecular identifiers were used in preparing the TCRbeta library. TCRdb reanalysed the PCR reads using MiXCR and keeps one entry per CDR3 protein. The sample holds just over 200,000 distinct CDR3 sequences, approximately 8.4% seen once. Trimming took 1 base from V and 4 from J, leaving 7 bases between them. CDR3 length equals 13 residues. This record comes from a study of T-cell reconstitution after alpha-beta-depleted transplantation in children. The study's findings and limits: T cells produced anew were the main source of T-cell counts and diversity one year after transplant. For some patients, TCRbeta diversity was high at day 60 because of recipient T cells and thymic progenitors that survived. Several hundred expanded graft clones reportedly were the source of alpha-beta T cells about two months after transplant.

The specimen comprised PBMCs, mostly from graft donor cells, sampled 360 days after TCRalphabeta/CD19-depleted stem cell transplant. This chain uses TRBV12-3 or TRBV12-4 with TRBJ1-1, with D unclear. The TCR sequence derives from a male patient aged 2 to 9 who had a stem cell transplant for acute myeloid leukemia, so the T cells may come from the graft donor. The CDR3 DNA reads TGTGCCAGCAGTTTAGGGCGGGGCACTGAAGCTTTCTTT. This sequence encodes CASSLGRGTEAFF.